This record covers a single TCR beta chain. What this receptor recognizes is not known. No quality values exist for individual bases; no much larger clone is one base distant. The data stem from a study of memory CD4+ T cells and cytomegalovirus serostatus (dated by TCRdb to about 2019). Background on the whole study: The 33 healthy Belgian adults in the cohort included 9 who were CMV seropositive and roughly 25 who were CMV seronegative. The study sequenced CD4+ memory TCRbeta repertoires of a Belgian cohort with known cytomegalovirus serostatus to replicate a published TCR-based CMV serostatus classifier. The research as a whole found: For CMV serostatus prediction, a median bootstrapped AUC of 0.95 was reached with the original framework, and a median bootstrapped AUC of roughly 0.92 was reached with a US-trained random forest. Unlike the original study, which covered naive and memory CD4+ and CD8+ populations, the Belgian study sequenced only CD4+CD45RO+ memory cells. On the Belgian cohort, the classifier based on the original framework reached a median bootstrapped AUC of approximately 0.95, with a 95% CI of 0.76-1.00. Among the 164 previously reported CMV-associated TCRbeta sequences, some 69 showed up in the CD4+ memory repertoires, with each one found in between one and five individuals. The results were interpreted as suggesting that the CMV-associated TCR signature is largely present in the CD4+ memory repertoire.

Genomic DNA was extracted from sorted cells with the Quick-DNA Microprep Kit. Amplification of TCRbeta DNA was done with the immunoSEQ hsTCRbeta kit, following the protocol from the manufacturer. TCRbeta libraries were sequenced on an Illumina MiSeq instrument. On the study's bioinformatics: Once out-of-frame sequences had been removed, some 2 million distinct TCRbeta sequences were left, which works out to an average of roughly 70,000 per individual. Each individual was scored according to the count of 164 previously reported CMV-associated TCRbeta sequences and the total productive distinct TCRbeta count. A beta-binomial model was reimplemented in Python, and random forests from scikit-learn, run with default parameters, were trained on data from the US cohort. Classifier performance on the Belgian cohort was summarized as median AUC with percentile confidence intervals calculated over 10,000 bootstrap iterations. As stored in TCRdb, this immuneACCESS dataset retains in-frame rearrangements with V and J assigned. A fraction of the clones does not appear; measured against another copy, unresolved V genes explain less than half of the discrepancy, and the remainder lacks a known reason. That table furnishes V, J and clone size, whereas the DNA furnished D and trimming. Recorded for this sample are roughly 56,000 clones; roughly 87% of them occurred a single time. Jointly, the top ten make up around 0.4% of the sample.

V was cut back by 5 bases and J by 2 bases, leaving a gap of 15 bases between them. The CDR3 runs 15 residues from the cysteine to the phenylalanine. Only CDR3 DNA is held: 45 bases, read in frame from base 1. In the germline V gene (reference sequence), CDR1 corresponds to SGHNT and CDR2 to YYREEE. Single viable CD3+CD4+CD8-CD45RO+ cells were sorted as memory CD4+ T cells on a FACSAria II. CMV serostatus was determined using a Roche Elecsys assay that detects serum IgG against CMV pp150, pp28, p38 and p52. After the samples were thawed, total CD4+ T cells were enriched through positive selection using CD4 magnetic microbeads. Samples originated from another study that specifically interrogated the CD4+ T cell memory repertoire. Peripheral blood mononuclear cells were isolated and cryopreserved according to standard operating procedures, and serum was kept at -80 degrees C. Staining used CD3-PerCP (BW264/56), CD4-APC (RPA-T4), CD45RO-PE (UCHT1) and CD8-Pacific Orange (3B5) antibodies, with Sytox blue excluding non-viable cells.

Rearrangement joined TRBV5-4 to TRBJ2-3; the D call is possibly TRBD1 or TRBD2, each sharing 5 bases. The sequencing sample was made of memory CD4+ T cells from blood. This TCR was sampled from an adult in good health and CMV-seronegative. The DNA sequence is as follows: TGTGCCAGCAGTTCTCCCGGGACCCACACAGATACGCAGTATTTT. This encodes CASSSPGTHTDTQYF.